A single sample gave rise to the 19 T cell receptor beta chains below, sequenced in a study of cytomegalovirus exposure and HLA in healthy donors. PCR used 60 Vbeta primers and 13 Jbeta primers. Libraries were prepared by immunoSEQ multiplex PCR; TCRdb keeps only in-frame clonotypes and omits some of them. The data show 130,000 to 150,000 clones, 60% to 80% seen once. What was sequenced was PBMCs. All receptors come from a male donor in good health and CMV-seronegative.

The rearrangement uses TRBV7-2 and TRBJ2-1; 9 bases match TRBD2. J gave up 0 bases and V 5 bases, and 2 bases lay outside the gene matches. Germline loops: CDR1 SGHTA, CDR2 FQGNSA. This CDR3 has 15 residues. DNA for the CDR3: TGTGCCAGCAGCCCTAGCGGGGACTCCTACAATGAGCAGTTCTTC. Encoded protein: CASSPSGDSYNEQFF.

The chain combines TRBV5-6 with TRBJ1-2; 8 bases line up with TRBD1. The germline V gene has CDR1 SGHDT and CDR2 YYEEEE. J was trimmed by 8 bases and V by 4 bases; bases with no gene match: 7. The CDR3 extends over 13 amino acids. The CDR3 protein is CASSPGQGRGYTF. In nucleotides, the CDR3 is TGTGCCAGCAGCCCTGGACAGGGAAGGGGCTACACCTTC. Supplemented by reference TRBV5-6 and TRBJ1-2, the full variable domain reads DAGVTQSPTHLIKTRGQQVTLRCSPKSGHDTVSWYQQALGQGPQFIFQYYEEEERQRGNFPDRFSGHQFPNYSSELNVNALLLGDSALYLCASSPGQGRGYTFGSGTRLTVV.

The chain uses TRBV5-1 and TRBJ2-2; D unclear. Germline CDR1 is SGHRS and CDR2 is YFSETQ. The CDR3 totals 19 residues. Trimming took 0 bases from V and 4 from J, leaving 22 bases between them. The CDR3 loop is CASSLARVLPGSVTGELFF. CDR3 bases: TGCGCCAGCAGCTTGGCCCGGGTGTTACCGGGTTCGGTCACCGGGGAGCTGTTTTTT.

The rearrangement joins TRBV7-8 to TRBJ2-5, with 8 bases identical to TRBD1. Germline loops: CDR1 SGHVS, CDR2 FQNEAQ. The CDR3 runs to 13 residues. J gave up 4 bases and V 7 bases, and 5 bases lay outside the gene matches. The CDR3 DNA sequence: TGTGCCAGCAAGGACAGGGAACGAGAGACCCAGTACTTC. Translated, it gives CASKDRERETQYF.

This clone was picked up one time. The chain has TRBV7-3 and TRBJ1-1, with D possibly being TRBD1 (5 bases). The germline V and J ends were trimmed by 4 bases and 4 bases, with 10 bases remaining between them. The CDR3 loop spans 13 amino acids. Germline CDR1 is SGHTA and CDR2 is FQGTGA. CDR3 loop: CASSSDSRTEAFF. CDR3 sequence (DNA): TGTGCCAGCAGCTCAGACAGCCGCACTGAAGCTTTCTTT.

This chain links TRBV5-1 with TRBJ2-1; perhaps TRBD1 as D (5 bases). CDR3 length equals 15 residues. V dropped 0 bases and J dropped 4 bases, with 11 bases sitting between them. Germline V lookup: CDR1 SGHRS, CDR2 YFSETQ. The CDR3 coding sequence is TGCGCCAGCAGCTTGGAGGGGATAGTATACAATGAGCAGTTCTTC. This gives the protein CASSLEGIVYNEQFF.

J is TRBJ2-1 and V is TRBV4-2, with a tentative D call TRBD2 (6 bases). The CDR3 consists of 15 residues. Germline V gene sequence: CDR1 LGHNA, CDR2 YNFKEQ. V lost 0 bases, J lost 7 bases, and 13 bases lay in between. CDR3 loop: CASSQEWAGRNEQFF. CDR3 sequence (DNA): TGTGCCAGCAGCCAAGAGTGGGCAGGGAGGAATGAGCAGTTCTTC.

The rearrangement uses TRBV7-2 and TRBJ2-1, with D hard to call. The CDR3 is 13 residues long. Germline CDR1 and CDR2: SGHTA and FQGNSA. V lost 5 bases and J lost 9, with 14 bases in between. CDR3 sequence: CASSSTSPPEQFF. Written as DNA, the CDR3 is TGTGCCAGCAGCAGCACCTCTCCCCCTGAGCAGTTCTTC.

This clone was seen once. V gene TRBV27 combines with J gene TRBJ2-3; 7 nucleotides agree with TRBD2. The CDR3 has 15 amino acids. The V segment lost 1 base and the J segment 9 bases; nucleotides outside the gene matches: 10. Germline V CDR1 and CDR2: MNHEY, SMNVEV (reference sequence). CDR3 in amino acids: CASSLWASGALTQYF. The CDR3 coding sequence is TGTGCCAGCAGTTTATGGGCGAGCGGGGCGTTGACGCAGTATTTT.

This chain connects TRBV4-3 to TRBJ2-3; 14 nucleotides agree with TRBD2. This CDR3 spans 18 amino acids. The V segment lost 3 bases and the J segment 4 bases; nucleotides outside the gene matches: 9. From germline, CDR1 is LGHNA and CDR2 YSLEER. The CDR3, as DNA: TGCGCCAGCAGCCACCGAGGACTAGCGGGGGGTACGGCAGATACGCAGTATTTT. It encodes CASSHRGLAGGTADTQYF.

This sequence joins TRBV10-3 and TRBJ2-7; 9 bases align to TRBD2. Germline CDR1 ENHRY, CDR2 SYGVKD. V dropped 2 bases and J dropped 2; count of bases not matched to a gene: 4. CDR3 length: 15 amino acids. CDR3 region: CAISEAGGLTYEQYF. In DNA form, the CDR3 reads TGTGCCATCAGTGAGGCGGGAGGGTTGACCTACGAGCAGTACTTC.

In this sample, this clone turned up once. This chain uses TRBV11-1 with TRBJ2-1; D unresolved. CDR1 and CDR2 from the germline V gene are SGHAT and FQDESV (reference sequence). The CDR3 runs 12 residues. Trimming cost V 1 base and J 13 bases, with 11 bases left between them. CDR3 region: CASSLDIEEQFF. The CDR3 region has the DNA TGTGCCAGCAGCTTAGACATCGAGGAACAGTTCTTC.

The chain couples TRBV19 to TRBJ1-1; D unclear. The V and J ends lost 3 bases and 1 base respectively, with 6 bases between them. The germline V gene has CDR1 LNHDA and CDR2 SQIVND (reference sequence). CDR3 length: 13 amino acids. This CDR3 reads CASSMSGNTEAFF. CDR3 nucleotides: TGTGCCAGTAGTATGTCCGGGAACACTGAAGCTTTCTTT.

The rearrangement joins TRBV9 to TRBJ1-2; 9 bases align to TRBD1. The CDR3 is made up of 15 amino acids. V shed 4 bases and J 3 bases; nucleotides not matched to a gene: 7. CDR1 is SGDLS and CDR2 is YYNGEE in the germline V gene. The CDR3 region has the DNA TGTGCCAGCAGCCCTCGACAGGGGGGTGACTATGGCTACACCTTC. As protein: CASSPRQGGDYGYTF. The full variable domain, completed using reference TRBV9 and TRBJ1-2, is DSGVTQTPKHLITATGQRVTLRCSPRSGDLSVYWYQQSLDQGLQFLIQYYNGEERAKGNILERFSAQQFPDLHSELNLSSLELGDSALYFCASSPRQGGDYGYTFGSGTRLTVV.

The chain recombines TRBV11-2 with TRBJ2-1; 16 bases fit TRBD2. The ends lost 5 bases at V and 9 bases at J; junction bases unmatched: 4. This CDR3 region has 15 residues. Germline loops: CDR1 SGHAT, CDR2 FQNNGV. The CDR3 DNA is TGTGCCAGCAGCCAGGGACTAGCGGGAGGGTTTGAGCAGTTCTTC. Encoded protein: CASSQGLAGGFEQFF.

DNA for the CDR3: TGCGCCAGCAGCGCGGGACTAGCGGGGGCATACGAGCAGTACTTC. It is translated as CASSAGLAGAYEQYF. The chain is built from TRBV5-1 and TRBJ2-7, with 14 positions matching TRBD2. Germline V lookup: CDR1 SGHRS, CDR2 YFSETQ. J gave up 4 bases and V 4 bases, and 4 bases lay outside the gene matches. The CDR3 is 15 amino acids. The full variable domain, completed using reference TRBV5-1 and TRBJ2-7, is KAGVTQTPRYLIKTRGQQVTLSCSPISGHRSVSWYQQTPGQGLQFLFEYFSETQRNKGNFPGRFSGRQFSNSRSEMNVSTLELGDSALYLCASSAGLAGAYEQYFGPGTRLTVT.

This clone was seen just once. V usage is TRBV7-8 and J usage is TRBJ2-5; tentatively, D is TRBD1 (6 bases). Trimming left V 5 bases short and J 11 bases short, with 21 bases between. The CDR3 contains 14 residues. Looked up from germline, CDR1 is SGHVS and CDR2 is FQNEAQ. In DNA, the CDR3 is TGTGCCAGCAGCCTTAGGGACACCGCCGCAGAGCAGTACTTC. It translates to CASSLRDTAAEQYF.

This clone has more than one count but fewer than ten. V usage is TRBV27 and J usage is TRBJ2-7, with 7 bases identical to TRBD1. Trimming took 0 bases from V and 6 from J; bases not matched to a gene: 5. Looked up from germline, CDR1 is MNHEY and CDR2 is SMNVEV (reference sequence). The CDR3 length is 14 residues. The chain's CDR3 is CASSLSETGLEQYF. CDR3 in DNA: TGTGCCAGCAGTTTATCGGAGACAGGGCTCGAGCAGTACTTC.

This chain connects TRBV4-3 to TRBJ1-1; possibly TRBD1 for D (5 bases). Per germline, CDR1 LGHNA and CDR2 YSLEER. Trimming pared 0 bases from V and 2 bases from J, leaving 16 bases between. CDR3 length: 17 amino acids. CDR3 protein: CASSQDLGGGTNTEAFF. As DNA, the CDR3 is TGCGCCAGCAGCCAAGACCTGGGCGGAGGGACCAACACTGAAGCTTTCTTT.